The TCR beta chain under discussion was sequenced for a study of CD4 T cell repertoires in COVID-19. Study context: Other coronavirus spike proteins restimulated relabeled CFSE-low cells expanded with IL-2 for about 10 days.

Germline V lookup: CDR1 SGHRS, CDR2 YFSETQ. The CDR3 has 15 residues. The V and J ends lost 6 bases and 5 bases respectively, with 20 bases between them. Profiled with immunoSEQ multiplex PCR; TCRdb holds only in-frame clones, not every one. The sample includes 60,000 to 90,000 clones, 83% of them seen just once. This TCR derives from a human donor who had COVID-19. This chain links TRBV5-1 with TRBJ2-5, with D possibly being TRBD2 (5 bases). The starting material was CD4+ T cells from peripheral blood, obtained after recovery from COVID-19. CDR3 nucleotides: TGCGCCAGCACCCCCGGACCGGGTTGGGAGGAGACCCAGTACTTC. Encoded protein: CASTPGPGWEETQYF.